This is a list of T cell receptor beta chains from one sample in a study of cytomegalovirus exposure and HLA in healthy donors. Generated by immunoSEQ multiplex PCR, the TCRdb table keeps only in-frame clones and is missing some. The sample gives around 230,000 clones, around 80% of which show up once; around 0.44% is in the top ten. The sequenced sample was PBMCs. These receptors came from a boy aged 5 to 17 in good health and CMV-seronegative. Each CDR3 is given with its conserved first and last residue. The order of the fields is clone size, V gene, D gene, CDR3 length, J gene, CDR3 DNA, CDR3 protein. A D gene is named only where the DNA matches it firmly. The size field is filled for only some rows; it gives once, few, many or a size class.

abundance: .; v_gene: TRBV27; d_gene: TRBD2; len: 15; j_gene: TRBJ2-1; CDR3nt: TGTGCCAGCAGACCCGGGACTAGCGGTAACAATGAGCAGTTCTTC; CDR3aa: CASRPGTSGNNEQFF
abundance: .; v_gene: TRBV11-3; d_gene: .; len: 12; j_gene: TRBJ2-5; CDR3nt: TGTGCCAGCAGCTTCCCCGGGGGGACCCAGTACTTC; CDR3aa: CASSFPGGTQYF
abundance: .; v_gene: TRBV7-9; d_gene: .; len: 15; j_gene: TRBJ2-7; CDR3nt: TGTGCCAGCAGTTCTACTAGGGCGCCGCACTACGAGCAGTACTTC; CDR3aa: CASSSTRAPHYEQYF
abundance: .; v_gene: TRBV5-4; d_gene: .; len: 15; j_gene: TRBJ1-1; CDR3nt: TGTGCCAGCAGCCTCTGGACGGGAGGGAACACTGAAGCTTTCTTT; CDR3aa: CASSLWTGGNTEAFF
abundance: .; v_gene: TRBV11-2; d_gene: TRBD2; len: 12; j_gene: TRBJ2-7; CDR3nt: TGTGCCAGCAGCTGGACTAGCGGTAAGCAGTACTTC; CDR3aa: CASSWTSGKQYF
abundance: .; v_gene: TRBV12-2; d_gene: .; len: 15; j_gene: TRBJ1-5; CDR3nt: TGTGCAAGTCGCTTAGAGTTAGATAGCAATCAGCCCCAGCATTTT; CDR3aa: CASRLELDSNQPQHF
abundance: .; v_gene: TRBV7-9; d_gene: .; len: 13; j_gene: TRBJ1-1; CDR3nt: TGTGCCAGCAGCTTTTCGGAGGGCACTGAAGCTTTCTTT; CDR3aa: CASSFSEGTEAFF
abundance: few; v_gene: TRBV7-8; d_gene: .; len: 15; j_gene: TRBJ2-1; CDR3nt: TGTGCCAGCAGCTACGGGAGTGGGGTTTTCAATGAGCAGTTCTTC; CDR3aa: CASSYGSGVFNEQFF
abundance: .; v_gene: TRBV6-6; d_gene: .; len: 15; j_gene: TRBJ2-6; CDR3nt: TGTGCCAGCAGTTACGCGTCCTCTGGGGCCAACGTCCTGACTTTC; CDR3aa: CASSYASSGANVLTF
abundance: .; v_gene: TRBV9; d_gene: TRBD2; len: 17; j_gene: TRBJ2-3; CDR3nt: TGTGCCAGCAGCGTAGCTACAGTAGCGGGTGGGCAAGATACGCAGTATTTT; CDR3aa: CASSVATVAGGQDTQYF
abundance: .; v_gene: TRBV25-1; d_gene: TRBD1; len: 16; j_gene: TRBJ1-2; CDR3nt: TGTGCCAGCAGTGAATGGGGCGGACAGGGGGCGAGGGGCTACACCTTC; CDR3aa: CASSEWGGQGARGYTF